The T cell receptor (beta chain) under discussion was sequenced for a study of CD8+ T cells in alopecia areata. The CDR3 totals 13 residues. Germline loops: CDR1 MSHET, CDR2 SYDVDS. After isolation, RNA underwent reverse transcription to generate cDNA as the sequencing template. Assay used: immunoSEQ multiplex PCR; TCRdb lists only in-frame clones, some missing. Sampling found about 300,000 clones, none seen once. Sorting relied on CD4, CD8alpha, NKG2D, NKG2ACE and other markers applied to pooled cutaneous lymph node cells. As concerns this clone: The gene symbols are mouse symbols. The CDR3 end falls 4 residues outside the read, so it is completed with the germline J gene.

The rearrangement uses TRBV29 and TRBJ2-7; 8 nucleotides align to TRBD1. The source material was CD4+ T cells sorted from a lymph node. The sequence was collected from a C3H/HeJ mouse with alopecia areata. The mouse strain carries the MHC haplotype H2-k. The covered CDR3 bases are TGTGCTAGCAGTCCGACAGGGGCGTAT. It is translated as CASSPTGAY. The whole CDR3 reads CASSPTGAYEQYF.